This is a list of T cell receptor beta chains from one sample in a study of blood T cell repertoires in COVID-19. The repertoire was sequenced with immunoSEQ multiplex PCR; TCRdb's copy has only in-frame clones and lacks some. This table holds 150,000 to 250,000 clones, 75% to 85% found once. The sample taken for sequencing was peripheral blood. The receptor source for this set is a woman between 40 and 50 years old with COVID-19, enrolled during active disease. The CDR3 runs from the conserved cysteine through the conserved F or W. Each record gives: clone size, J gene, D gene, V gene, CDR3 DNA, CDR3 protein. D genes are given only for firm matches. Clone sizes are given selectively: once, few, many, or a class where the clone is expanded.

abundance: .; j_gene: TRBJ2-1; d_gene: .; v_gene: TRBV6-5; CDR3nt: TGTGCCAGCAGGATACAGGGCCTATACAATGAGCAGTTCTTC; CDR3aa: CASRIQGLYNEQFF
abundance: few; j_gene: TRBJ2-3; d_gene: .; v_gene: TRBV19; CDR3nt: TGTGCCAGTAGTATTGGCTCGGGATTCACCCCCCCGACTACGCAGTATTTT; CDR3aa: CASSIGSGFTPPTTQYF
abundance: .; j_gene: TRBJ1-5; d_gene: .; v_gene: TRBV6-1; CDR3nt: TGTGCCAGCAGTGAAAATTTGGTCCGATCCGGAGTCCAGCCCCAGCATTTT; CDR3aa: CASSENLVRSGVQPQHF
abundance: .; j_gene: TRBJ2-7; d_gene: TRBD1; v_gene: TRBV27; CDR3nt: TGTGCCAGCAGCCGCCAAGGGACAGCCTACGAGCAGTACTTC; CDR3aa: CASSRQGTAYEQYF
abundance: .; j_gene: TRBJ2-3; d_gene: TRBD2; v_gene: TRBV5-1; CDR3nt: TGCGCCAGCAGCTTGGATCTAGCGGGAGGGCCAGCAGATACGCAGTATTTT; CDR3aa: CASSLDLAGGPADTQYF
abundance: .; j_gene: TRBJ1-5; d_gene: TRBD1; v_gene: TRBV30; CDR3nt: TGTGCCTGGAGTCTGGGACAGGGAAATCAGCCCCAGCATTTT; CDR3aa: CAWSLGQGNQPQHF
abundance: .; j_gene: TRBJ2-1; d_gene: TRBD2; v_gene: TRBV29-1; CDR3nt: TGCAGCGTTGAAGATCTAGCGGGGGGGCAAAATGAGCAGTTCTTC; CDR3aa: CSVEDLAGGQNEQFF
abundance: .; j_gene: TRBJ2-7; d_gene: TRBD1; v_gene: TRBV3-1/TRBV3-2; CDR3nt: TGTGCCAGCAGCCAAGATCTGGGGACAGGGTGCTACGAGCAGTACTTC; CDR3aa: CASSQDLGTGCYEQYF
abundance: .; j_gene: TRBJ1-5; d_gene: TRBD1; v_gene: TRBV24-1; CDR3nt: TGTGCCACCAGTGACGGACAGGGCTCTCAGCCCCAGCATTTT; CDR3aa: CATSDGQGSQPQHF
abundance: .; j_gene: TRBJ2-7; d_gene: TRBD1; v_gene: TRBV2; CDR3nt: TGTGCCAGCAGCCCGAAAAGGGGGCAGCAGGAGCAGTACTTC; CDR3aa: CASSPKRGQQEQYF
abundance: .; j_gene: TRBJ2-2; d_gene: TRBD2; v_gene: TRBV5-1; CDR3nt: TGCGCCAGCAGCTTGGGGGACTATCAAAACACCGGGGAGCTGTTTTTT; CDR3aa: CASSLGDYQNTGELFF
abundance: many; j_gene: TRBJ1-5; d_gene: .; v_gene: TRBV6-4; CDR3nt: TGTGCCACCGCCACTTATAGCAATCAGCCCCAGCATTTT; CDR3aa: CATATYSNQPQHF
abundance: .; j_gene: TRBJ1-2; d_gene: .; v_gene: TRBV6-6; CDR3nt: TGTGCCAGCAGTTTGGACTCCTACTATGGCTACACCTTC; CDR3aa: CASSLDSYYGYTF
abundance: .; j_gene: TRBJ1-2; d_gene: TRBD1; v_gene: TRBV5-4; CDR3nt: TGTGCCAGCAGCCCCAGAGACAGGGGGTCTCGTGGCTACACCTTC; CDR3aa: CASSPRDRGSRGYTF
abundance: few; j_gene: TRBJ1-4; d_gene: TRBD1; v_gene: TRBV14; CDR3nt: TGTGCCAGCAGCCAACCGGGACAGGGCCCTAATGAAAAACTGTTTTTT; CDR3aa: CASSQPGQGPNEKLFF
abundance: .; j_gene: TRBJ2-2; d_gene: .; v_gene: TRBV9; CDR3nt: TGTGCCAGCAGCGTAGAGAACAGTGTCGGGGAGCTGTTTTTT; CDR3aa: CASSVENSVGELFF
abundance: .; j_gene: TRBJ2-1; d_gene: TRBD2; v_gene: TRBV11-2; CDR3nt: TGTGCCAGCAGCTTAAATAGCCTAGCGGGGGGAAATTACAATGAGCAGTTCTTC; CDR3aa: CASSLNSLAGGNYNEQFF
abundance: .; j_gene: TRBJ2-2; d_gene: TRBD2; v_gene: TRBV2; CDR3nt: TGTGCCAGCAGTAGTATATTCGGCGGGGGGGTGCCCGGGGAGCTGTTTTTT; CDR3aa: CASSSIFGGGVPGELFF
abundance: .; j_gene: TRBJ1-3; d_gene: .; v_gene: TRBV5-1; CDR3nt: TGCGCCAGCAACCCAACAGGGAGTGGAAACACCATATATTTT; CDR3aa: CASNPTGSGNTIYF
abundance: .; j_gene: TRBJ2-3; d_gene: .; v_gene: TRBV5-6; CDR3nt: TGTGCCAGCGCCATCGGGGGACCAGATACGCAGTATTTT; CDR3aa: CASAIGGPDTQYF
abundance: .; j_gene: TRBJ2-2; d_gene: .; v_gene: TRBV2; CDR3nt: TGTGCCAGCAGCCAACAGGGTATGACCAACACCGGGGAGCTGTTTTTT; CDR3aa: CASSQQGMTNTGELFF
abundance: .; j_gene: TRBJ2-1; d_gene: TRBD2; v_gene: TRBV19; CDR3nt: TGTGCCAGTAGTATTAGCGGGATTCTCAACAATGAGCAGTTCTTC; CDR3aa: CASSISGILNNEQFF
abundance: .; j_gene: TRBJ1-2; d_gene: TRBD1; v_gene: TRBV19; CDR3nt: TGTGCCAGTACCCCGGTTACAGGGGGTTTGCTGGATGGCTACACCTTC; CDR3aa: CASTPVTGGLLDGYTF
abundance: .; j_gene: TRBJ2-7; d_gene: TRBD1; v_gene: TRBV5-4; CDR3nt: TGTGCCAGCAGCTCCATGGACAGGGGGGTCAACGAGCAGTACTTC; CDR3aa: CASSSMDRGVNEQYF
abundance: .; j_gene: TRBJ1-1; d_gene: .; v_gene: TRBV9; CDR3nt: TGTGCCAGCAGCGTAAGTATAGGGGACACTGAAGCTTTCTTT; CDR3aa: CASSVSIGDTEAFF
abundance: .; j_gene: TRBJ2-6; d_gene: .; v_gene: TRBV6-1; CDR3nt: TGTGCCAGCAGTGCCCCTTGGGGCGGATTATCCTCTGGGGCCAACGTCCTGACTTTC; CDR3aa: CASSAPWGGLSSGANVLTF
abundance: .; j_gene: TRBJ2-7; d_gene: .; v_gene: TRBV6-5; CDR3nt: TGTGCCAGCGGGGGGGGGCCAAGCTCCTACGAGCAGTACTTC; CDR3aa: CASGGGPSSYEQYF
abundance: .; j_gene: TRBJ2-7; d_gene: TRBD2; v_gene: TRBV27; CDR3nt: TGTGCCAGCAGAACTGCGGGACTAGCGGCTTACGAGCAGTACTTC; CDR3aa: CASRTAGLAAYEQYF
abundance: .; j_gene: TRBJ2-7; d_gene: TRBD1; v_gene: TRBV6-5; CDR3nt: TGTGCCAGCAGTTTCTCCGGGACAGGGGACGAGCAGTACTTC; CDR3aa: CASSFSGTGDEQYF
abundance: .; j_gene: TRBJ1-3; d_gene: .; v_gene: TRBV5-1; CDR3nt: TGCGCCAGCAGCGACGAGGCCCTAAACACCATATATTTT; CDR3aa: CASSDEALNTIYF
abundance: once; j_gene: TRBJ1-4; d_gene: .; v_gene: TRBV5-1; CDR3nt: TGCGCCAGCAGCTTGGTGCAGGGAAATGAAAAACTGTTTTTT; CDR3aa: CASSLVQGNEKLFF
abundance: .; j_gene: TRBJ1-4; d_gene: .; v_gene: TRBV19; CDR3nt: TGTGCCGGGTCAAGGACAGTTAATGAAAAACTGTTTTTT; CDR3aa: CAGSRTVNEKLFF
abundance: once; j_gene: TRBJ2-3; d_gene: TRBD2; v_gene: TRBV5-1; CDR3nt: TGCGCCAGCGTCGTCGGGAGGGGAGCCACAGATACGCAGTATTTT; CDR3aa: CASVVGRGATDTQYF
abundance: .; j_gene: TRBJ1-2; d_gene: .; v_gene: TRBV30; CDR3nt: TGTGCCTGGCAGGGAAGGGGCGGCTACACCTTC; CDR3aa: CAWQGRGGYTF
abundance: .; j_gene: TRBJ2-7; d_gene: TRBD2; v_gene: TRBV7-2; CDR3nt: TGTGCCAGCAGCGCCGGGGGGGCTTTTCGCGAGCAGTACTTC; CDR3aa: CASSAGGAFREQYF
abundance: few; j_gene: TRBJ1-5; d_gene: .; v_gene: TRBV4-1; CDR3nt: TGCGCCAGCAGCCAAGATCACGACAGGAATCAGCCCCAGCATTTT; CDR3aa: CASSQDHDRNQPQHF
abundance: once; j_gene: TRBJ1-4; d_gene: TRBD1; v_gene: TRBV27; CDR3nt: TGTGCCAGCAGTTCAGGGGGTGCAACTAATGAAAAACTGTTTTTT; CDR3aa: CASSSGGATNEKLFF
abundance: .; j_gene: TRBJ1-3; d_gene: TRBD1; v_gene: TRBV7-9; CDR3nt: TGTGCCAGCAGCCCCCCCCTGGGACAGGGAATCGCTGGAAACACCATATATTTT; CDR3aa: CASSPPLGQGIAGNTIYF
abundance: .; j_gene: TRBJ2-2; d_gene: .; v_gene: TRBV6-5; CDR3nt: TGTGCCAGCAGTCCCATCGATAGAGGGACCGGGGAGCTGTTTTTT; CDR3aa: CASSPIDRGTGELFF
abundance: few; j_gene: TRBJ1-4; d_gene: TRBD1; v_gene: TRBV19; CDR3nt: TGTGCCAGTAGTATAGCGGGACAGGGTAATGAAAAACTGTTTTTT; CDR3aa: CASSIAGQGNEKLFF
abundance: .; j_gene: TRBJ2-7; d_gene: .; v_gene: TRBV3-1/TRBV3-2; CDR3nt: TGTGCCAGCAGCCGAGAGACAAGACGTTACGAGCAGTACTTC; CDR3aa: CASSRETRRYEQYF
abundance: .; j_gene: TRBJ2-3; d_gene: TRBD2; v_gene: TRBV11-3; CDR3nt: TGTGCCAGCAGCTTAGGGACTAGCGGGGTTTCAGATACGCAGTATTTT; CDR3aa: CASSLGTSGVSDTQYF
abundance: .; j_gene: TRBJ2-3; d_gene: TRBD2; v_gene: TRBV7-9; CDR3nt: TGTGCCAGCAGCCTGGCTAGCGGGGGGAGCACAGATACGCAGTATTTT; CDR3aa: CASSLASGGSTDTQYF
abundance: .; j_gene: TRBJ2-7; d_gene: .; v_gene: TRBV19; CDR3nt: TGTGCCAGTAGTATTCCCGGGGTCTACGAGCAGTACTTC; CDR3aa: CASSIPGVYEQYF
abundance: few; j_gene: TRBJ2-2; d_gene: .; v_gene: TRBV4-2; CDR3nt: TGTGCCAGCAGCCAAGTTGAGGAGGGGTCGAACACCGGGGAGCTGTTTTTT; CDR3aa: CASSQVEEGSNTGELFF
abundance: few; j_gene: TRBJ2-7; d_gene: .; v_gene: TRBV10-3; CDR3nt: TGTGCCATCAGTGAGTCCGCCCAGGGTCGCTACGAGCAGTACTTC; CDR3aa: CAISESAQGRYEQYF
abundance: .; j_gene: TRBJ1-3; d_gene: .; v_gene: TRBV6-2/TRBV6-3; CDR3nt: TGTGCCAGCAGCCGGAACAGGGAATCTGGAAACACCATATATTTT; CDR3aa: CASSRNRESGNTIYF
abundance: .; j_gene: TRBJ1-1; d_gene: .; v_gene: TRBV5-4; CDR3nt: TGTGCCAGCAGCGTTGGACTCAGGGGTGAAGCTTTCTTT; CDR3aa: CASSVGLRGEAFF
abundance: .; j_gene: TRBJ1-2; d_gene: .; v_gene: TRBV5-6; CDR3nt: TGTGCCAGTGAACAGGGTCCCAACTATGGCTACACCTTC; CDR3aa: CASEQGPNYGYTF
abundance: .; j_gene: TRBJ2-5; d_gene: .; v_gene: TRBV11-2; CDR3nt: TGTGCCAGCAGCTTAGTGCGGGCGGGAGAGACCCAGTACTTC; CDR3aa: CASSLVRAGETQYF
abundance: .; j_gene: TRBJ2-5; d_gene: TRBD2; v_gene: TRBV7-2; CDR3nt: TGTGCCAGCAGCTATAGCGGGCTTCAAGAGACCCAGTACTTC; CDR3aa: CASSYSGLQETQYF
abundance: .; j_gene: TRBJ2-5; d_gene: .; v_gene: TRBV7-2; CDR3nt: TGTGCCAGCAGCGTTTCACAGGGTCAAGGAGAGACCCAGTACTTC; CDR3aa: CASSVSQGQGETQYF
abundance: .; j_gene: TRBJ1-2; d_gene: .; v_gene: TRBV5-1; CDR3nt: TGCGCCAGCAGCTTGCCTACCGAGAACTATGGCTACACCTTC; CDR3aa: CASSLPTENYGYTF
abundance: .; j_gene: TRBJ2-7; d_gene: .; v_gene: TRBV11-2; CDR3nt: TGTGCCAGCAGCTTAGATCAGGGCGAGCAGTACTTC; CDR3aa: CASSLDQGEQYF
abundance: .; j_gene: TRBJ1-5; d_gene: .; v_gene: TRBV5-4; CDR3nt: TGTGCCAGCAGCCCCCGGCCCCAGCATTTT; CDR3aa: CASSPRPQHF
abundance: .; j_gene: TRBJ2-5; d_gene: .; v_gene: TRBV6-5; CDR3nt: TGTGCCAGCACCCCCCGGCGGGAAGAGACCCAGTACTTC; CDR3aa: CASTPRREETQYF
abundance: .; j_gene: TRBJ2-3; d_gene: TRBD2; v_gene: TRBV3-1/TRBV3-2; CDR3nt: TGTGCCAGCAGCCCCTCAAGCGGGAGGGGAGATACGCAGTATTTT; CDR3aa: CASSPSSGRGDTQYF
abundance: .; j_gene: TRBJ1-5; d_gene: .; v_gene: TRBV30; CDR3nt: TGTGCCTGGGGCAGGGAGGACAATCAGCCCCAGCATTTT; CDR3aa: CAWGREDNQPQHF
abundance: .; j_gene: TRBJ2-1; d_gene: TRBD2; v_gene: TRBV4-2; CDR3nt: TGTGCCAGCAGCCCTAGACTAGCGGGAGACTCCTACAATGAGCAGTTCTTC; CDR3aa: CASSPRLAGDSYNEQFF
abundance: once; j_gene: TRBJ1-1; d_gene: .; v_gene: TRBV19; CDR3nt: TGTGCCAGTAGTACACGGGGAAACACTGAAGCTTTCTTT; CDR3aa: CASSTRGNTEAFF